A single sample is the source of the 5 T cell receptor beta chains below, sequenced in a study of blood T cell repertoires in COVID-19 (TCRdb year 2020). Libraries were prepared through the immunoSEQ multiplex PCR assay. The clones in this table, taken by TCRdb from immuneACCESS, are in-frame only. Not every clone is retained; where verified, under half of the shortfall comes from an unresolved V gene, and the cause of the rest is unknown. For this sample there are tens of thousands of clones; about 77% appear just once. The ten largest clones represent about 45% of the sample. The sequenced sample was peripheral blood. These receptors all come from a man between 65 and 80 years old with active or convalescent COVID-19.

This chain connects TRBV27 to TRBJ2-1; TRBD2 agrees at 12 bases. V gave up 3 bases and J gave up 4 bases; unmatched junction bases: 7. The CDR3 contains 17 residues. The germline CDR1 and CDR2 sequences are MNHEY and SMNVEV (reference sequence). The CDR3 coding sequence is TGTGCCAGCAGTTTCCTAGCGGGAGGGCCCTCGTACAATGAGCAGTTCTTC. It specifies CASSFLAGGPSYNEQFF.

The chain joins TRBV5-4 to TRBJ2-1; TRBD1 is a possible D gene (6 bases). In germline, CDR1 is SGHNT, CDR2 YYREEE (reference sequence). V lost 2 bases and J 4 bases, leaving 10 bases between the germline ends. This CDR3 has 14 amino acids. CDR3 nucleotides: TGTGCCAGCAGCTTACAGGGTGGTTACAATGAGCAGTTCTTC. Residues: CASSLQGGYNEQFF.

The chain employs TRBV19 and TRBJ1-6; 7 bases are a match to TRBD1. From germline, CDR1 is LNHDA and CDR2 SQIVND (reference sequence). CDR3 length: 15 amino acids. Trimming took 6 bases from V and 11 from J; bases not matched to a gene: 13. The CDR3 DNA reads as TGTGCCAGTAGGAACCGGGACAGCGATTTGGCACCCCTCCACTTT. Amino acids: CASRNRDSDLAPLHF.

The chain employs TRBV19 and TRBJ1-2; 7 bases are a match to TRBD1. The V gene's germline CDR1 is LNHDA and CDR2 SQIVND (reference sequence). The CDR3 contains 17 residues. V lost 7 bases, J lost 2 bases, and 16 bases stayed unmatched. For the CDR3, the DNA is TGTGCCAGTAACTTACAGGGGAGTATATCCACAAACTATGGCTACACCTTC. It codes for CASNLQGSISTNYGYTF. The full variable domain, in which reference TRBV19 and TRBJ1-2 provide the parts outside the CDR3, is DGGITQSPKYLFRKEGQNVTLSCEQNLNHDAMYWYRQDPGQGLRLIYYSQIVNDFQKGDIAEGYSVSREKKESFPLTVTSAQKNPTAFYLCASNLQGSISTNYGYTFGSGTRLTVV.

This chain joins TRBV7-8 and TRBJ2-2, with 7 bases lining up with TRBD2. The V gene end was trimmed by 1 base and the J gene end by 6 bases; junction bases not matched to a gene: 5. Germline V gene data show CDR1 as SGHVS and CDR2 as FQNEAQ. This CDR3 comprises 15 residues. CDR3 nucleotides: TGTGCCAGCAGCTTAGACGGGAGGAGGTCCGGGGAGCTGTTTTTT. It encodes CASSLDGRRSGELFF.